Below are 28 T cell receptor beta chains sequenced from a single sample in a study of memory CD4+ T cells and cytomegalovirus serostatus. The sort gate was single viable CD3+CD4+CD8-CD45RO+ cells for memory CD4+ T cells. The method was immunoSEQ multiplex PCR; TCRdb's version includes in-frame clones alone and lacks a portion of them. The data hold roughly 76,000 clones, with about 73% observed a single time. The sequencing sample was made of memory CD4+ T cells from blood. Source of these receptors: an adult in good health and CMV-seropositive.

The CDR3 loop is CASRSGSGRTDTQYF. CDR3 DNA sequence: TGTGCCAGCAGGAGCGGATCGGGCCGCACAGATACGCAGTATTTT. The J gene is TRBJ2-3, the V gene TRBV7-2; D perhaps matches TRBD2 (5 bases). CDR1 SGHTA and CDR2 FQGNSA come from the germline V gene. The ends were cut back, 6 bases at V and 1 base at J, with 14 bases in the middle. CDR3 length: 15 amino acids.

This clone was detected a few times. This chain connects TRBV5-1 to TRBJ1-2; weak D call: TRBD1 (6 bases). The germline CDR1 and CDR2 sequences are SGHRS and YFSETQ. Trimming removed 1 base from V and 0 bases from J, with 16 bases in between. This CDR3 has 17 amino acids. CDR3 DNA sequence: TGCGCCAGCAGCTTGAACTCGGACAGTCCCTCTAACTATGGCTACACCTTC. Encoded protein: CASSLNSDSPSNYGYTF.

The chain uses TRBV7-9 and TRBJ1-2; tentative D call: TRBD1 (5 bases). Germline loops: CDR1 SEHNR, CDR2 FQNEAQ (reference sequence). V lost 3 bases and J 8 bases, leaving 13 bases between the germline ends. The length of the CDR3 is 13 residues. The DNA of the CDR3 is TGTGCCAGCAGCTTTGGAGGGGAGGGAGGCTACACCTTC. Encoded protein: CASSFGGEGGYTF.

This chain links TRBV2 with TRBJ1-5; D not certain. V lost 1 base and J 3 bases, leaving 10 bases between the germline ends. CDR1 is SNHLY, CDR2 FYNNEI, per germline. The CDR3 spans 15 residues. CDR3 sequence: CASSEEGGNNQPQHF. The CDR3 region has the DNA TGTGCCAGCAGTGAAGAGGGCGGGAACAATCAGCCCCAGCATTTT.

The chain is built from TRBV14 and TRBJ1-2; D gene ambiguous. The V end lost 1 base, the J end lost 6 bases, and 3 bases lay between the germline ends. The CDR3 length is 11 residues. Per the germline V gene, CDR1 is SGHDN and CDR2 is FVKESK. CDR3 loop: CASSQVDGYTF. The CDR3 region has the DNA TGTGCCAGCAGCCAAGTGGATGGCTACACCTTC.

This chain connects TRBV15 to TRBJ1-2; TRBD1 agrees at 11 bases. CDR1 and CDR2 from the germline V gene are LNHNV and YYDKDF (reference sequence). The V segment lost 3 bases and the J segment 0 bases; nucleotides outside the gene matches: 3. The CDR3 consists of 16 residues. DNA of the CDR3: TGTGCCACCAGCAGCCGGGACAGGGGGGCTAACTATGGCTACACCTTC. It specifies CATSSRDRGANYGYTF.

This clone has only a few counts. The chain uses TRBV10-3 and TRBJ2-1; 7 bases line up with TRBD2. With 2 bases clipped from V and 2 bases from J, the junction kept 0 bases outside the gene matches. The CDR3 has 14 residues. Germline values: CDR1 ENHRY, CDR2 SYGVKD. CDR3 nucleotide sequence: TGTGCCATCAGTGAGGGACTAGCCTACAATGAGCAGTTCTTC. It codes for CAISEGLAYNEQFF.

The V call is TRBV11-3, the J call TRBJ1-1; possible D gene TRBD1, 5 bases. V was pared by 3 bases and J by 8 bases, with 10 bases between. The CDR3 sequence is 12 residues long. Germline CDR1 is SGHNT and CDR2 is YENEEA. In DNA form, the CDR3 reads TGTGCCAGCAGCTTGATGAGGGGCGAAGCTTTCTTT. Translation gives CASSLMRGEAFF. Full variable domain (remainder filled in from reference TRBV11-3 and TRBJ1-1): EAGVVQSPRYKIIEKKQPVAFWCNPISGHNTLYWYLQNLGQGPELLIRYENEEAVDDSQLPKDRFSAERLKGVDSTLKIQPAELGDSAVYLCASSLMRGEAFFGQGTRLTVV.

This chain joins TRBV15 and TRBJ2-3; the D call may be TRBD1 or TRBD2 (6 bases each). Germline loops: CDR1 LNHNV, CDR2 YYDKDF (reference sequence). The CDR3 loop spans 16 amino acids. Trimming took off 0 bases at V and 5 bases at J, with 15 bases between the two ends. The CDR3 loop reads CATSRDPSGAGDTQYF. The CDR3 bases are TGTGCCACCAGCAGAGATCCTTCGGGGGCTGGAGATACGCAGTATTTT.

The rearrangement uses TRBV5-1 and TRBJ2-1, with 11 bases fitting TRBD2. Germline CDR1 is SGHRS and CDR2 is YFSETQ. The CDR3 has 16 amino acids. Trimming cost V 4 bases and J 3 bases; bases outside gene matches: 6. CDR3 loop: CASSIGGLAVYNEQFF. In DNA form, the CDR3 reads TGCGCCAGCAGCATAGGGGGACTAGCGGTCTACAATGAGCAGTTCTTC.

The chain is built from TRBV5-1 and TRBJ2-3, with 9 nucleotides matching TRBD2. The CDR3 is 16 residues long. V was clipped by 2 bases and J by 2 bases; unmatched bases: 6. CDR1 SGHRS and CDR2 YFSETQ come from the germline V gene. In DNA form, the CDR3 reads TGCGCCAGCAGCTTTTCAAGCGGGGGGAACACAGATACGCAGTATTTT. It yields the protein CASSFSSGGNTDTQYF.

The chain links TRBV19 to TRBJ2-6, with 10 bases matching TRBD1. J gave up 4 bases and V 9 bases, and 9 bases lay outside the gene matches. In germline, CDR1 is LNHDA, CDR2 SQIVND (reference sequence). This CDR3 has 16 amino acids. This chain's CDR3 is CASSGQGTRGANVLTF. CDR3 nucleotide sequence: TGTGCCAGCTCGGGACAGGGGACGCGGGGGGCCAACGTCCTGACTTTC.

The CDR3 DNA reads as TGTGCCATCAGTGAGCCGGGGGGGGGACGGATCGGCAATCAGCCCCAGCATTTT. It translates to CAISEPGGGRIGNQPQHF. The gene calls are TRBV10-3 and TRBJ1-5; D may be TRBD1 (5 bases). The CDR3 runs to 18 residues. Trimming took off 2 bases at V and 2 bases at J, with 19 bases between the two ends. The germline V gene has CDR1 ENHRY and CDR2 SYGVKD.

The J gene is TRBJ1-2, the V gene TRBV6-1, with D possibly being TRBD1 (6 bases). This CDR3 comprises 14 residues. Germline CDR1 and CDR2: MNHNS and SASEGT. Between the trimmed V and J ends, which lost 1 base and 2 bases, there was a span of 8 bases. This CDR3 is CASSEVRGNYGYTF. CDR3 nucleotide sequence: TGTGCCAGCAGTGAAGTCAGGGGCAACTATGGCTACACCTTC.

V usage is TRBV14 and J usage is TRBJ2-7; D not certain. The germline V gene encodes CDR1 SGHDN and CDR2 FVKESK. V dropped 8 bases and J dropped 2 bases, with 10 bases sitting between them. The CDR3 is made up of 12 amino acids. The CDR3 sequence is CASGLNPYEQYF. The CDR3 bases are TGTGCCAGCGGCTTAAATCCCTACGAGCAGTACTTC.

V and J are TRBV7-2 and TRBJ1-5, with D maybe TRBD1 (6 bases). Trimming removed 2 bases from V and 6 bases from J, with 11 bases in between. The CDR3 loop spans 14 amino acids. CDR1 SGHTA and CDR2 FQGNSA come from the germline V gene. The DNA for the CDR3 is TGTGCCAGCAGCTTAACAGGGTCTGGTCAGCCCCAGCATTTT. It is translated as CASSLTGSGQPQHF.

This clone was counted a single time. The J gene is TRBJ2-5, the V gene TRBV18; D gene unclear. In germline, CDR1 is KGHSH, CDR2 LQKENI. The CDR3 totals 12 residues. Deletions cut 2 bases from V and 3 bases from J, with 4 bases between. This CDR3 reads CASSPGEETQYF. DNA of the CDR3: TGTGCCAGCTCACCAGGGGAAGAGACCCAGTACTTC.

The chain links TRBV5-1 to TRBJ2-7; 7 positions match TRBD1. The CDR3 sequence is 14 residues long. After removal of 0 bases from V and 6 bases from J, the junction contained 6 bases not matched to a gene. Germline V CDR1 and CDR2: SGHRS, YFSETQ. CDR3 DNA sequence: TGCGCCAGCAGCTTGGGACAGGGAGTGGGCGAGCAGTACTTC. Protein: CASSLGQGVGEQYF.

The chain employs TRBV4-1 and TRBJ2-3; D remains unclear. The germline V gene encodes CDR1 MGHRA and CDR2 YSYEKL. Trimming removed 1 base from V and 5 bases from J, with 4 bases in between. This CDR3 has 12 residues. This CDR3 reads CASSQAVDTQYF. CDR3 nucleotide sequence: TGCGCCAGCAGCCAAGCGGTAGATACGCAGTATTTT.

This chain connects TRBV11-2 to TRBJ1-2; D call uncertain. Germline CDR1 is SGHAT and CDR2 is FQNNGV. The CDR3 is 14 residues long. V was trimmed by 7 bases and J by 6 bases, leaving 18 bases between them. CDR3 nucleotide sequence: TGTGCCAGCACCCCGTTCGGGCCAAGGGATGGCTACACCTTC. Amino acids: CASTPFGPRDGYTF.

The chain employs TRBV19 and TRBJ1-2; D is possibly TRBD1 (5 bases). The germline CDR1 and CDR2 sequences are LNHDA and SQIVND (reference sequence). The CDR3 sequence is 14 residues long. Trimming pared 4 bases from V and 2 bases from J, leaving 11 bases between. The CDR3: CASSNPGLNYGYTF. In nucleotides, the CDR3 is TGTGCCAGTAGTAACCCAGGGCTCAACTATGGCTACACCTTC.

J is TRBJ2-7 and V is TRBV28; D may be TRBD2 (7 bases). V lost 7 bases, J lost 2 bases, and 18 bases lay in between. Germline CDR1 and CDR2: MDHEN and SYDVKM. The CDR3 extends over 15 amino acids. The CDR3 here is CASTPGGGDTYEQYF. Written as DNA, the CDR3 is TGTGCCAGCACCCCCGGGGGAGGGGACACCTACGAGCAGTACTTC.

This clone was seen more than once but under ten times. This chain links TRBV11-2 with TRBJ1-1; no definite D call. The CDR3 length is 11 residues. V lost 5 bases to trimming and J lost 7 bases, with 8 bases between them. CDR1 and CDR2 (germline): SGHAT, FQNNGV. The CDR3 loop reads CASSRVFEAFF. The CDR3 region has the DNA TGTGCCAGCAGCCGAGTTTTTGAAGCTTTCTTT.

The chain recombines TRBV7-9 with TRBJ1-2, with a possible D match to TRBD1 (6 bases). Germline V CDR1 and CDR2: SEHNR, FQNEAQ (reference sequence). The CDR3 extends over 13 amino acids. V was cut by 4 bases and J by 5 bases, with 11 bases left in between. CDR3 sequence: CASSSRGQYGYTF. For the CDR3, the DNA is TGTGCCAGCAGCTCCAGGGGTCAATATGGCTACACCTTC. Together with reference TRBV7-9 and TRBJ1-2, the CDR3 gives the full variable domain: DTGVSQNPRHKITKRGQNVTFRCDPISEHNRLYWYRQTLGQGPEFLTYFQNEAQLEKSRLLSDRFSAERPKGSFSTLEIQRTEQGDSAMYLCASSSRGQYGYTFGSGTRLTVV.

The genes are TRBV6-1 and TRBJ2-1; D may be TRBD2 (6 bases). V was trimmed by 1 base and J by 12 bases, leaving 10 bases between them. This CDR3 spans 12 amino acids. CDR1 and CDR2 from the germline V gene are MNHNS and SASEGT. CDR3 DNA sequence: TGTGCCAGCAGTGAAGTATGGGACTGGCAGTTCTTC. It is translated as CASSEVWDWQFF.

The chain combines TRBV27 with TRBJ1-5, with a tentative D call TRBD1 (5 bases). Deletions cut 0 bases from V and 3 bases from J, with 6 bases between. CDR1 is MNHEY and CDR2 is SMNVEV in the germline V gene (reference sequence). The CDR3 is 14 amino acids. The CDR3 is CASSLSTVNQPQHF. In nucleotides, the CDR3 is TGTGCCAGCAGTTTATCGACAGTCAATCAGCCCCAGCATTTT.

The CDR3 loop reads CSVDPTGAGNTIYF. CDR3 coding DNA: TGCAGCGTTGACCCGACAGGGGCTGGAAACACCATATATTTT. V gene TRBV29-1 combines with J gene TRBJ1-3, with 8 bases lining up with TRBD1. The CDR3 runs to 14 residues. V shed 3 bases and J 2 bases; nucleotides not matched to a gene: 3. CDR1 is SQVTM and CDR2 is ANQGSEA in the germline V gene.

The gene calls are TRBV5-6 and TRBJ1-2, with 8 bases matching TRBD1. This CDR3 contains 13 residues. Trimming took 3 bases from V and 7 from J; bases not matched to a gene: 5. Germline CDR1 reads SGHDT; CDR2 reads YYEEEE. CDR3 DNA: TGTGCCAGCAGCTCGGGGACAGGAGGTGGCTACACCTTC. Translating it yields CASSSGTGGGYTF.